This T cell receptor beta chain was recorded in a study of molecular identifiers for immune sequencing clone quantification. This clonotype was recorded at least ten times. Trimming cost V 8 bases and J 8 bases, with 18 bases left between them. The CDR3 is made up of 13 amino acids. From germline, CDR1 is SEHNR and CDR2 FQNEAQ (reference sequence). TCRdb used MiXCR to reprocess the PCR reads, holding one entry per CDR3 protein. The repertoire has about 40,000 distinct CDR3 sequences, approximately 17% of them found once; the top ten carry roughly 7.1%. Specimen: naive CD8+ T cells from blood, with Jurkat cell RNA spiked in. Subset indicated: FACS-sorted CD8+CD4-CCR7+CD45RA+ naive T cells. This receptor was identified in a human donor in good health. Some libraries in this study had Jurkat cell RNA spiked in. V usage is TRBV7-9 and J usage is TRBJ1-2; perhaps TRBD1 as D (5 bases). CDR3 nucleotides: TGTGCCAGCTTGAGGAAAGGGACCGAAGGCTACACCTTC. It specifies CASLRKGTEGYTF.